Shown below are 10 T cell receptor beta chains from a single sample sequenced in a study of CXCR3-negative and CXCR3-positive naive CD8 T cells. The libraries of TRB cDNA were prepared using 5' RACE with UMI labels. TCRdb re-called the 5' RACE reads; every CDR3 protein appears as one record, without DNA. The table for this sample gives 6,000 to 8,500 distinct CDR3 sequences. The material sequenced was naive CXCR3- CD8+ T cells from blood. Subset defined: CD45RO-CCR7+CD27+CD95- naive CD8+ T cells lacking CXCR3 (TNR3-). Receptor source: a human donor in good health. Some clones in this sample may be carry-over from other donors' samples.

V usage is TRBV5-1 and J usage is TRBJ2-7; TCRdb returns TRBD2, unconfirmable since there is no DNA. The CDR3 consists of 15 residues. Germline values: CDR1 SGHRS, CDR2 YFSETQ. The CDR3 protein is CASSFRDSGSYEQYF.

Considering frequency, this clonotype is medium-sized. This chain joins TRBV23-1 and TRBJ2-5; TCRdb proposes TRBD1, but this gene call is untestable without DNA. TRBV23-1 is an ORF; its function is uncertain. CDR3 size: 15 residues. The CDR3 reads CASSQNDRGKETQYF.

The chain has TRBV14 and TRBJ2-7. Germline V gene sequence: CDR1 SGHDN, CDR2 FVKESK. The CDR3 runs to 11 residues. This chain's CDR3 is CASSLNYEQYF. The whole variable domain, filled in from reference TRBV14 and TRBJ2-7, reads EAGVTQFPSHSVIEKGQTVTLRCDPISGHDNLYWYRRVMGKEIKFLLHFVKESKQDESGMPNNRFLAERTGGTYSTLKVQPAELEDSGVYFCASSLNYEQYFGPGTRLTVT.

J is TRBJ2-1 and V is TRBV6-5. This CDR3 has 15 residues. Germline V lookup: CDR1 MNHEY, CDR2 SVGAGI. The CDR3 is CASSYSSWQEHEQFF.

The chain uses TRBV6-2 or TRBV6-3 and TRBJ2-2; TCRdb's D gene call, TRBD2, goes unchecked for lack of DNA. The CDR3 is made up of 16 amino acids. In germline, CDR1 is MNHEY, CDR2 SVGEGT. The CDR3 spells CASSYVTPPDTGELFF.

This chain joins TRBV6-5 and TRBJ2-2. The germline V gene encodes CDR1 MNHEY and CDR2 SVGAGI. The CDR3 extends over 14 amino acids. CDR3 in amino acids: CASSASFPPGELFF.

CDR3 amino acids: CASSEFETSAYGYTF. This chain uses TRBV25-1 with TRBJ1-2. CDR1 MGHDK and CDR2 SYGVNS come from the germline V gene. This CDR3 is built from 15 residues.

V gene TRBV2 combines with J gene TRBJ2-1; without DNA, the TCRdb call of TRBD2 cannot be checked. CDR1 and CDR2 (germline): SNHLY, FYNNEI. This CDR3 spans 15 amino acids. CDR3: CASSEALGGINEQFF.

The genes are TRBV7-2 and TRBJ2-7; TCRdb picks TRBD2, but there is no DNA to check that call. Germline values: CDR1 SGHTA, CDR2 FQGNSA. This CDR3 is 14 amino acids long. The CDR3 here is CASSLLAGVYEQYF.

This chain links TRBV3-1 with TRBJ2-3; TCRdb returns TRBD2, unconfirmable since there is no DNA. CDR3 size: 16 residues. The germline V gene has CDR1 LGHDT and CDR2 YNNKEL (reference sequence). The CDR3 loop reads CASSQETSGRTDTQYF.